Given below is one T cell receptor beta chain in context. The V end was cut by 9 bases, the J end by 1 base, with 16 bases between. The CDR3 is 15 residues long. Germline values: CDR1 KGHDR, CDR2 SFDVKD. The data stem from a study of CD8 T cells in Susac syndrome. Turning to the study itself: The sequenced Susac syndrome patients comprised more than five with active disease and roughly eight in remission.

Random-hexamer reverse transcription was applied to about 0.5 to 1 ug RNA. TCRdb recomputed calls from the immunoSEQ multiplex PCR reads with MiXCR, one row per CDR3 protein. The data hold 150,000 to 200,000 distinct CDR3 sequences, with 94% observed a single time. The sequence came from a human donor with Susac syndrome. The chain uses TRBV24-1 and TRBJ2-3; no clear D gene. Sequenced input: CD4+ T cells from PBMCs. CDR3 sequence: CATPPDPKGTDTQYF. CDR3 DNA sequence: TGTGCCACCCCTCCCGACCCTAAGGGCACAGATACGCAGTATTTT.